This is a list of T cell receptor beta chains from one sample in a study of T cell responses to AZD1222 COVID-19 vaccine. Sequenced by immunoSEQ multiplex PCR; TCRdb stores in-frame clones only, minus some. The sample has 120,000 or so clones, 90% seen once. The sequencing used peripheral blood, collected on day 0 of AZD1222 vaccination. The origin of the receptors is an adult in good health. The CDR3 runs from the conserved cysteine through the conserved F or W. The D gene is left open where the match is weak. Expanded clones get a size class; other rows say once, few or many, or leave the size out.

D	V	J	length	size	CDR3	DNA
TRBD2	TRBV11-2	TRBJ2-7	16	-	CASSLSGREGTYEQYF	TGTGCCAGCAGCTTATCGGGGCGGGAGGGGACCTACGAGCAGTACTTC
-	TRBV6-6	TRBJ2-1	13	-	CASSFQGLGEQFF	TGTGCCAGCAGTTTTCAGGGTCTTGGAGAGCAGTTCTTC
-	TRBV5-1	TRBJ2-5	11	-	CASSLAEVQYF	TGCGCCAGCAGCCTCGCCGAGGTCCAGTACTTC
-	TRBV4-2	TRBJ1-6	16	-	CASSLHLAQGGSPLHF	TGTGCCAGCAGCCTCCACCTCGCACAGGGAGGCTCACCCCTCCACTTT
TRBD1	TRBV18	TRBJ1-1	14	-	CASSRRDSNTEAFF	TGTGCCAGCTCACGGCGGGACAGCAACACTGAAGCTTTCTTT
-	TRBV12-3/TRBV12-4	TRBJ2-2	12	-	CASSLNGPELFF	TGTGCCAGCAGTTTAAACGGGCCCGAGCTGTTTTTT
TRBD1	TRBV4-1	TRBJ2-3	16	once	CASSRGQGASADTQYF	TGCGCCAGCAGCCGAGGACAGGGGGCGAGTGCAGATACGCAGTATTTT
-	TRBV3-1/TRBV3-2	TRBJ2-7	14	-	CASSQLDRYYEQYF	TGTGCCAGCAGCCAACTCGACAGATACTACGAGCAGTACTTC
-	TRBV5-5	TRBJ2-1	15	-	CASSPWGGQGNEQFF	TGTGCCAGCAGCCCGTGGGGGGGGCAGGGTAACGAGCAGTTCTTC
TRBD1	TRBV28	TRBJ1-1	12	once	CASSRQGTEAFF	TGTGCCAGCAGTAGACAGGGGACTGAAGCTTTCTTT
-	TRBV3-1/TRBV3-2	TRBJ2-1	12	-	CASSQGFVEQFF	TGTGCCAGCAGCCAAGGGTTCGTCGAGCAGTTCTTC